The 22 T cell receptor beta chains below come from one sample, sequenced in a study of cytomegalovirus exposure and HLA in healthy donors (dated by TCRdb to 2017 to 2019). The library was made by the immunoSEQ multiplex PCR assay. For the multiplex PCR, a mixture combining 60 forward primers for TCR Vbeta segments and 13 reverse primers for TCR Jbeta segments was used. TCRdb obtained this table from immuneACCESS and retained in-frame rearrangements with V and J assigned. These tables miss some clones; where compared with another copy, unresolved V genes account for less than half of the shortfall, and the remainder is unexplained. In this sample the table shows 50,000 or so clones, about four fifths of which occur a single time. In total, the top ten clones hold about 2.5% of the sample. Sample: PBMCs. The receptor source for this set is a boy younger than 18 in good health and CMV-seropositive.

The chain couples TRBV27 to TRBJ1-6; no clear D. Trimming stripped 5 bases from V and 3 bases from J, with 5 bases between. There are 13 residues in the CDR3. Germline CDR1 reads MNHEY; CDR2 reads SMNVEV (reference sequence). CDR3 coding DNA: TGTGCCAGCAGTCCCCTCTATAATTCACCCCTCCACTTT. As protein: CASSPLYNSPLHF.

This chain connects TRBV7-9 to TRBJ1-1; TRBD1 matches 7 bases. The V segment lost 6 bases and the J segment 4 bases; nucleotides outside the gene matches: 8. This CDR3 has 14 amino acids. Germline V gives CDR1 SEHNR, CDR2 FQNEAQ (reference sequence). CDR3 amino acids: CASSRGGRGTEAFF. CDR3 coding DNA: TGTGCCAGCAGTCGAGGGGGCCGGGGCACTGAAGCTTTCTTT.

DNA for the CDR3: TGTGCCAGCGACCGGGGGGAGATGCAAGAGACCCAGTACTTC. This translates into CASDRGEMQETQYF. J is TRBJ2-5 and V is TRBV11-2, with 7 bases fitting TRBD2. Trimming at V came to 8 bases and at J to 2 bases, leaving 8 bases not matched to a gene. The germline V gene encodes CDR1 SGHAT and CDR2 FQNNGV. This CDR3 contains 14 residues.

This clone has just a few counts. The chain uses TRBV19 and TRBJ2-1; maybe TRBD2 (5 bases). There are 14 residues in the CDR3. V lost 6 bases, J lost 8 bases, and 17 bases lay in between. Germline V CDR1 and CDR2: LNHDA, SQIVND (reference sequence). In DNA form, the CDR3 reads TGTGCCAGTAGGAGGACTGGGAACGGGTATGAGCAGTTCTTC. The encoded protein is CASRRTGNGYEQFF.

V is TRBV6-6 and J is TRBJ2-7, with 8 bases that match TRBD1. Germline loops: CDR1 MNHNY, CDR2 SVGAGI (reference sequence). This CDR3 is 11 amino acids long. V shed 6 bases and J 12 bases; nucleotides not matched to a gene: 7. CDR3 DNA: TGTGCCAGCAGACCCGGACAGGGTCGGTACTTC. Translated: CASRPGQGRYF.

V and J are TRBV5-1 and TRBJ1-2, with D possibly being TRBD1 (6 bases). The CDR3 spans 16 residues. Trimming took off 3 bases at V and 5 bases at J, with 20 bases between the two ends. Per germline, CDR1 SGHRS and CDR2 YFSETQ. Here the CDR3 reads CASSSPARGRTYGYTF. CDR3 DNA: TGCGCCAGCAGCTCCCCGGCCAGGGGCAGGACTTATGGCTACACCTTC.

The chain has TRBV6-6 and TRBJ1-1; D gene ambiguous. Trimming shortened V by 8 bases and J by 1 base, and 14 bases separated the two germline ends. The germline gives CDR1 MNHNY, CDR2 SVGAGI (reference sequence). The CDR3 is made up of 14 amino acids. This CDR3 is CASDAFGQNTEAFF. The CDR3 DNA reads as TGTGCCAGCGACGCTTTTGGGCAGAACACTGAAGCTTTCTTT.

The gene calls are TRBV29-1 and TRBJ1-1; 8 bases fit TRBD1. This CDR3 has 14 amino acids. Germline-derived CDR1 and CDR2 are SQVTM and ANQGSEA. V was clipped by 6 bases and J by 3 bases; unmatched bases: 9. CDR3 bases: TGCAGCGTAGGGGCGGACAGGGATGACACTGAAGCTTTCTTT. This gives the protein CSVGADRDDTEAFF.

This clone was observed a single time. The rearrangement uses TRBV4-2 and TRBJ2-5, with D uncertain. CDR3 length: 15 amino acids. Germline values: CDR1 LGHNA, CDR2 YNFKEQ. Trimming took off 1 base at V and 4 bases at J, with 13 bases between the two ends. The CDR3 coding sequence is TGTGCCAGCAGCCAAGGAAAGAGCTCCGGAGAGACCCAGTACTTC. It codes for CASSQGKSSGETQYF.

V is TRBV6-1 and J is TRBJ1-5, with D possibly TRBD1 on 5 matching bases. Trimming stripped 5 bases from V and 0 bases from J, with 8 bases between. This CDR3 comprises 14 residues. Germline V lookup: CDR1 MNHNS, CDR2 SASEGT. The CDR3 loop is CASSTRDSNQPQHF. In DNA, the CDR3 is TGTGCCAGCAGTACCAGGGATAGCAATCAGCCCCAGCATTTT.

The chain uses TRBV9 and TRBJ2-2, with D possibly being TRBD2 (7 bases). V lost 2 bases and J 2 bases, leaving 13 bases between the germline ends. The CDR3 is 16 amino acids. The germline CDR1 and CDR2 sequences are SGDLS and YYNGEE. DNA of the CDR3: TGTGCCAGCAGCGTTTGGGGGGGGCTTAACACCGGGGAGCTGTTTTTT. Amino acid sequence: CASSVWGGLNTGELFF.

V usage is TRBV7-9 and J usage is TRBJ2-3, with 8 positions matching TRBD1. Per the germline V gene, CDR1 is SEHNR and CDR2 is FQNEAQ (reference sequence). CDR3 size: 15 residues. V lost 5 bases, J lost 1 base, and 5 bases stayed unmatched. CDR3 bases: TGTGCCAGCAGCGCCGGACAGGGACGCACAGATACGCAGTATTTT. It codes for CASSAGQGRTDTQYF.

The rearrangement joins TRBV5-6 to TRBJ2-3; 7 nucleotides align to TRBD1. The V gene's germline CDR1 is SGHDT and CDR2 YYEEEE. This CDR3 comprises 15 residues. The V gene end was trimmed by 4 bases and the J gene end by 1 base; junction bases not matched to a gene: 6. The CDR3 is CASSPEGAGTDTQYF. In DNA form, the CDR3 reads TGTGCCAGCAGCCCAGAGGGGGCGGGCACAGATACGCAGTATTTT.

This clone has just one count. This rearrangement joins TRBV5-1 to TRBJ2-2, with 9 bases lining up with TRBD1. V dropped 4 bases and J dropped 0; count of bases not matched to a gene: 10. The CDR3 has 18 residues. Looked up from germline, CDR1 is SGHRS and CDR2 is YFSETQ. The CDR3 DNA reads TGCGCCAGCAGCCGGGACAGGGTGATGGGGTCGAACACCGGGGAGCTGTTTTTT. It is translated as CASSRDRVMGSNTGELFF.

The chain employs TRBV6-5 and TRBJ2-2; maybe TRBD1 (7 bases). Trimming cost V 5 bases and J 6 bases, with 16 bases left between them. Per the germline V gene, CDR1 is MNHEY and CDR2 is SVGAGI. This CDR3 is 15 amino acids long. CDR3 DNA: TGTGCCAGCAGTACACAGGGGAGGCGGGCCGGGGAGCTGTTTTTT. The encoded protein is CASSTQGRRAGELFF.

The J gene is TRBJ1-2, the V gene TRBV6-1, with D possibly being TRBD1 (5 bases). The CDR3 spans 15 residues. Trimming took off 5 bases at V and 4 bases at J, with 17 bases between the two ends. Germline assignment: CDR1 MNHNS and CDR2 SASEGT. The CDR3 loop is CASSPGLTLGYGYTF. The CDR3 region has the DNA TGTGCCAGCAGTCCGGGACTAACGCTGGGCTATGGCTACACCTTC.

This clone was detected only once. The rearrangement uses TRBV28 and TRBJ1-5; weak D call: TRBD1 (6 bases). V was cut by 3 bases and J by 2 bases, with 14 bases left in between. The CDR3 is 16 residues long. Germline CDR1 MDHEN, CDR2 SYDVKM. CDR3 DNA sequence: TGTGCCAGCAGTTTGTGGGCAGGGGAAGGCAATCAGCCCCAGCATTTT. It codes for CASSLWAGEGNQPQHF.

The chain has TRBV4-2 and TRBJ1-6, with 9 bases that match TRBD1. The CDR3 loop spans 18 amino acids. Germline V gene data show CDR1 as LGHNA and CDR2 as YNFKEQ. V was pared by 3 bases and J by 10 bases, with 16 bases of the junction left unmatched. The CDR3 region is CASSQPGQGYQKGSPLHF. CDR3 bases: TGTGCCAGCAGCCAGCCGGGACAGGGTTACCAAAAAGGGTCACCCCTCCACTTT.

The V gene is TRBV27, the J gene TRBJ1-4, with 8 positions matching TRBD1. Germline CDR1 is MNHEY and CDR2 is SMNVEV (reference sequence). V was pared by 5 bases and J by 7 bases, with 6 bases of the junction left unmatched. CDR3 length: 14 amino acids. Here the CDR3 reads CASSPGQGGEKLFF. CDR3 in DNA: TGTGCCAGCAGTCCAGGACAGGGTGGTGAAAAACTGTTTTTT.

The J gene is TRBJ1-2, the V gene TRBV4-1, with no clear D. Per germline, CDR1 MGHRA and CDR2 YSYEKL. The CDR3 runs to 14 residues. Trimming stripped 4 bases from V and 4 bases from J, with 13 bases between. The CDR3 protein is CASSPSDGSYGYTF. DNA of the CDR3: TGCGCCAGCAGCCCTAGCGACGGCTCCTATGGCTACACCTTC.

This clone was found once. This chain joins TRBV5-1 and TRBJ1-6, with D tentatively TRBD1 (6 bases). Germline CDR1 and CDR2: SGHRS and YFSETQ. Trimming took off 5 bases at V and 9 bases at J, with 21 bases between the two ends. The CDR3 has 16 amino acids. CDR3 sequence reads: CASRNLIQGFGSPLHF. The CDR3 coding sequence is TGCGCCAGCAGAAATTTGATCCAGGGGTTCGGTTCACCCCTCCACTTT. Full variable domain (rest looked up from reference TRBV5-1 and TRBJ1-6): KAGVTQTPRYLIKTRGQQVTLSCSPISGHRSVSWYQQTPGQGLQFLFEYFSETQRNKGNFPGRFSGRQFSNSRSEMNVSTLELGDSALYLCASRNLIQGFGSPLHFGNGTRLTVT.

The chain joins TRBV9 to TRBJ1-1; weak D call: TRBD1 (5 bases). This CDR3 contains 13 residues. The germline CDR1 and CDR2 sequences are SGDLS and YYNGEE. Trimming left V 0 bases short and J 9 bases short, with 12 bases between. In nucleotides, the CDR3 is TGTGCCAGCAGCGTAGACGAGGAGGGGAAAGCTTTCTTT. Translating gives CASSVDEEGKAFF.